These 18 T cell receptor beta chains share one sample of origin, sequenced in a study of cytomegalovirus exposure and HLA in healthy donors. TCRdb's table, derived via immunoSEQ multiplex PCR, lists solely in-frame clones and lacks some. The sample records some 99,000 clones, 85% to 90% being singletons. Material for sequencing was PBMCs. The receptors were sampled from a young woman in good health and CMV-seronegative.

The chain recombines TRBV4-3 with TRBJ2-1; D may be TRBD2 (5 bases). The CDR3 is 13 residues long. Trimming took 0 bases from V and 10 from J, leaving 10 bases between them. The germline V gene has CDR1 LGHNA and CDR2 YSLEER. Here the CDR3 reads CASSQDWSSEQFF. In DNA, the CDR3 is TGCGCCAGCAGCCAAGATTGGTCTAGCGAGCAGTTCTTC.

The CDR3 sequence is CSASPGSPLHF. CDR3 bases: TGCAGTGCTTCCCCGGGGTCACCCCTCCACTTT. This rearrangement joins TRBV20-1 to TRBJ1-6; D unclear. Germline CDR1 is DFQATT and CDR2 is SNEGSKA (reference sequence). The CDR3 covers 11 residues. V was cut by 5 bases and J by 10 bases, with 9 bases left in between.

J is TRBJ2-7 and V is TRBV2; 8 bases are shared with TRBD1. V lost 6 bases, J lost 3 bases, and 10 bases stayed unmatched. The CDR3 is made up of 15 amino acids. Per germline, CDR1 SNHLY and CDR2 FYNNEI. The CDR3 DNA follows: TGTGCCAGCAGGGAAAGGACAGGGAACCACTACGAGCAGTACTTC. It is translated as CASRERTGNHYEQYF.

This chain links TRBV30 with TRBJ2-1, with TRBD2 matching over 8 bases. Germline V gene sequence: CDR1 GTSNPN, CDR2 SVGIG (reference sequence). V lost 4 bases and J lost 5; bases outside the gene matches: 4. This CDR3 has 13 amino acids. The CDR3, as DNA: TGTGCCTGGAATACGGGACTAGACAATGAGCAGTTCTTC. Its translation: CAWNTGLDNEQFF.

V is TRBV7-2 and J is TRBJ1-2; 8 bases match TRBD1. V dropped 5 bases and J dropped 6; count of bases not matched to a gene: 8. Looked up from germline, CDR1 is SGHTA and CDR2 is FQGNSA. This CDR3 is 14 amino acids long. CDR3 sequence reads: CASSARTGRDGYTF. CDR3 coding DNA: TGTGCCAGCAGCGCGAGGACAGGGCGGGATGGCTACACCTTC.

The chain couples TRBV6-6 to TRBJ2-7; no clear D gene. The CDR3 has 14 residues. CDR1 MNHNY and CDR2 SVGAGI come from the germline V gene (reference sequence). Between the trimmed V and J ends, which lost 5 bases and 0 bases, there was a span of 11 bases. CDR3 DNA: TGTGCCAGCAGTGAGCGAGGTAGCTCCTACGAGCAGTACTTC. It specifies CASSERGSSYEQYF.

The rearrangement joins TRBV11-3 to TRBJ2-1; 7 positions match TRBD2. The CDR3 has 14 amino acids. Germline V CDR1 and CDR2: SGHNT, YENEEA. The V and J ends lost 3 bases and 8 bases, in that order; junction bases with no gene match: 7. The CDR3 bases are TGTGCCAGCAGCTTGGGGGGGAGTAAGGATGAGCAGTTCTTC. It encodes CASSLGGSKDEQFF.

The chain links TRBV27 to TRBJ1-5; no clear D. V was shortened by 5 bases and J by 6 bases, with 11 bases between the two germline ends. CDR3 length equals 13 residues. Germline V CDR1 and CDR2: MNHEY, SMNVEV (reference sequence). The DNA for the CDR3 is TGTGCCAGCAGTACTGATATGGTTCAGCCCCAGCATTTT. Protein: CASSTDMVQPQHF.

V is TRBV27 and J is TRBJ1-4; 9 bases fit TRBD1. The CDR3 spans 14 residues. Germline CDR1 reads MNHEY; CDR2 reads SMNVEV (reference sequence). Trimming took 8 bases from V and 7 from J; bases not matched to a gene: 8. The CDR3 coding sequence is TGTGCCAGCCTTGTGGCGGGACAGGGTGAAAAACTGTTTTTT. Its protein product is CASLVAGQGEKLFF.

The table lists this clone with a few counts. This chain joins TRBV11-2 and TRBJ2-7; no firm D call. Per germline, CDR1 SGHAT and CDR2 FQNNGV. V was pared by 1 base and J by 1 base, with 5 bases between. The CDR3 runs 13 residues. The DNA for the CDR3 is TGTGCCAGCAGCTTAGTCCCTTCCTACGAGCAGTACTTC. Translating gives CASSLVPSYEQYF.

J is TRBJ2-7 and V is TRBV11-2; the match to TRBD1 covers 10 bases. Germline assignment: CDR1 SGHAT and CDR2 FQNNGV. The junction had 8 bases not matched to a gene; V was cut back by 5 bases and J by 1 base. This CDR3 has 16 residues. The CDR3 loop is CASSAPGQGPSYEQYF. DNA of the CDR3: TGTGCCAGCAGCGCCCCGGGACAGGGGCCTTCCTACGAGCAGTACTTC.

This rearrangement joins TRBV29-1 to TRBJ1-2, with a weak D call TRBD1 (5 bases). The CDR3 runs 12 residues. The V end lost 3 bases, the J end lost 7 bases, and 12 bases lay between the germline ends. Germline V CDR1 and CDR2: SQVTM, ANQGSEA. CDR3 sequence: CSVEGGSLGYTF. The DNA of the CDR3 is TGCAGCGTTGAGGGGGGTAGCCTTGGCTACACCTTC.

The chain employs TRBV6-5 and TRBJ1-4; no firm D call. V gave up 0 bases and J gave up 4 bases, with 12 bases separating them. This CDR3 contains 16 residues. Germline V CDR1 and CDR2: MNHEY, SVGAGI. The CDR3 DNA follows: TGTGCCAGCAGTTACTCTAACTATCCGGATAATGAAAAACTGTTTTTT. Translated, it gives CASSYSNYPDNEKLFF.

The CDR3 loop is CASSQDPFGELFF. DNA of the CDR3: TGCGCCAGCAGCCAAGACCCGTTCGGGGAGCTGTTTTTT. The chain couples TRBV4-1 to TRBJ2-2; no clear D. CDR3 length equals 13 residues. Per the germline V gene, CDR1 is MGHRA and CDR2 is YSYEKL. V lost 0 bases, J lost 7 bases, and 6 bases lay in between.

This chain joins TRBV7-9 and TRBJ2-7; 7 bases are a match to TRBD1. Per germline, CDR1 SEHNR and CDR2 FQNEAQ (reference sequence). Trimming took 4 bases from V and 4 from J; bases not matched to a gene: 22. The CDR3 runs to 19 residues. The CDR3 region has the DNA TGTGCCAGCAGCTACCGGACAGGCCCTCGGTCCGGTACCCGATACGAGCAGTACTTC. Translating gives CASSYRTGPRSGTRYEQYF.

This rearrangement joins TRBV2 to TRBJ2-1; D remains unclear. The V gene's germline CDR1 is SNHLY and CDR2 FYNNEI. CDR3 size: 13 residues. The V end was cut by 4 bases, the J end by 7 bases, with 11 bases between. The CDR3 loop is CASSVTSGNEQFF. In DNA form, the CDR3 reads TGTGCCAGCAGTGTGACTTCCGGGAATGAGCAGTTCTTC.

This clone was found a few times. The DNA for the CDR3 is TGTGCCAGCAGCCCCGGGACTAGCGGTTACTCCTACGAGCAGTACTTC. This codes for CASSPGTSGYSYEQYF. The chain joins TRBV28 to TRBJ2-7; 11 nucleotides match TRBD2. The CDR3 extends over 16 amino acids. V lost 6 bases, J lost 0 bases, and 7 bases stayed unmatched. Germline loops: CDR1 MDHEN, CDR2 SYDVKM.

This rearrangement joins TRBV9 to TRBJ2-5; TRBD2 matches at 9 bases. Losses at the gene ends were 0 bases for V and 4 bases for J; bases not matched to a gene: 4. Germline CDR1 is SGDLS and CDR2 is YYNGEE. The CDR3 spans 15 residues. DNA of the CDR3: TGTGCCAGCAGCGTAGATTCACTAGCGGGAGAGACCCAGTACTTC. It is translated as CASSVDSLAGETQYF.